Each of the 30 T cell receptor beta chains below was sequenced from the same sample in a study of blood T cell repertoires in COVID-19. Clones were read by immunoSEQ multiplex PCR, and TCRdb kept only the in-frame ones, dropping some. The sample yields around 310,000 clones, around 90% seen once. Sequenced: peripheral blood. These receptors all come from a woman between 35 and 50 years old with COVID-19, enrolled during active disease.

This clone is a singleton in its sample. The genes are TRBV18 and TRBJ2-7, with 8 bases that match TRBD2. This CDR3 comprises 16 residues. Losses at the gene ends were 6 bases for V and 3 bases for J; bases not matched to a gene: 13. The germline V gene has CDR1 KGHSH and CDR2 LQKENI. The CDR3 DNA reads TGTGCCAGCTCGCGGCCCGGCGGGAGGAGGAACTACGAGCAGTACTTC. Its translation is CASSRPGGRRNYEQYF.

This clone was found once. The chain has TRBV27 and TRBJ2-5, with D possibly being TRBD1 (6 bases). CDR3 length: 15 residues. Trimming took off 5 bases at V and 2 bases at J, with 15 bases between the two ends. CDR1 MNHEY and CDR2 SMNVEV come from the germline V gene (reference sequence). In nucleotides, the CDR3 is TGTGCCAGCAGTGGTCCGGGACACCTTCAAGAGACCCAGTACTTC. Translating it yields CASSGPGHLQETQYF.

The chain combines TRBV19 with TRBJ2-3; 9 nucleotides line up with TRBD2. Per germline, CDR1 LNHDA and CDR2 SQIVND (reference sequence). V dropped 1 base and J dropped 1; count of bases not matched to a gene: 6. This CDR3 is built from 17 residues. CDR3 loop: CASSIVGGGAGTDTQYF. The CDR3 DNA reads as TGTGCCAGTAGTATAGTCGGCGGGGGGGCCGGCACAGATACGCAGTATTTT.

The chain is built from TRBV11-3 and TRBJ1-1; 9 bases map to TRBD1. V shed 5 bases and J 1 base; nucleotides not matched to a gene: 2. CDR3 length: 14 residues. The germline V gene has CDR1 SGHNT and CDR2 YENEEA. The CDR3 sequence: CASSDRGSNTEAFF. For the CDR3, the DNA is TGTGCCAGCAGCGACAGGGGGTCGAACACTGAAGCTTTCTTT.

The chain is built from TRBV6-6 and TRBJ1-2; 8 bases are a match to TRBD1. Trimming cost V 7 bases and J 4 bases; bases outside gene matches: 8. The CDR3 spans 14 residues. The V gene's germline CDR1 is MNHNY and CDR2 SVGAGI (reference sequence). This CDR3 is CASTRTGTGYGYTF. In DNA, the CDR3 is TGTGCCAGCACCCGGACAGGGACAGGCTATGGCTACACCTTC.

The chain has TRBV10-3 and TRBJ2-7; D may be TRBD2 (5 bases). Germline loops: CDR1 ENHRY, CDR2 SYGVKD. The CDR3 sequence is 13 residues long. The V end lost 6 bases, the J end lost 1 base, and 10 bases lay between the germline ends. The CDR3 bases are TGTGCCATCAGATCCGGGGATTCCTACGAGCAGTACTTC. As protein: CAIRSGDSYEQYF.

This chain's CDR3 is CSAIKLKGRDYEQYF. CDR3 nucleotides: TGCAGCGCCATAAAACTAAAGGGCAGGGACTACGAGCAGTACTTC. This chain joins TRBV29-1 and TRBJ2-7, with D perhaps matching TRBD1 (5 bases). The CDR3 has 15 amino acids. Germline V gene lookup returns CDR1 SQVTM and CDR2 ANQGSEA. Trimming left V 7 bases short and J 3 bases short, with 22 bases between.

The CDR3 coding sequence is TGTGCCAGCAGCTTAACGGACAGGACCTCGGAACCCCTCCACTTT. This sequence encodes CASSLTDRTSEPLHF. The V gene is TRBV7-2, the J gene TRBJ1-6; TRBD1 agrees at 7 bases. The junction had 10 bases not matched to a gene; V was cut back by 2 bases and J by 12 bases. The CDR3 runs to 15 residues. Germline loops: CDR1 SGHTA, CDR2 FQGNSA. The full variable domain, with the rest looked up from reference TRBV7-2 and TRBJ1-6, is GAGVSQSPSNKVTEKGKDVELRCDPISGHTALYWYRQSLGQGLEFLIYFQGNSAPDKSGLPSDRFSAERTGGSVSTLTIQRTQQEDSAVYLCASSLTDRTSEPLHFGNGTRLTVT.

The CDR3 bases are TGTGCCAGCAGCGATGCGGGAGGGGATACTGAAGCTTTCTTT. This sequence encodes CASSDAGGDTEAFF. The chain has TRBV9 and TRBJ1-1; tentatively, D is TRBD1 (5 bases). Germline CDR1 SGDLS, CDR2 YYNGEE. Deletions cut 3 bases from V and 5 bases from J, with 14 bases between. The CDR3 totals 14 residues.

The rearrangement joins TRBV10-2 to TRBJ2-5; a possible D gene is TRBD1 (6 bases). The germline CDR1 and CDR2 sequences are WSHSY and SAAADI. The CDR3 runs 15 residues. V gave up 6 bases and J gave up 3 bases, with 17 bases separating them. CDR3 amino acids: CASRTIGTQKETQYF. CDR3 bases: TGCGCCAGCAGGACGATAGGGACACAGAAAGAGACCCAGTACTTC.

The chain uses TRBV21-1 and TRBJ1-4; the table's D call TRBD1 went unverified against the DNA. TRBV21-1 is a pseudogene. This CDR3 spans 18 amino acids. As DNA, the CDR3 is TGTGCCAGCAGCAAACGTGGGCAGGGGGAGAGATATAATGAAAAACTGTTTTTT. Residues: CASSKRGQGERYNEKLFF.

This chain joins TRBV6-5 and TRBJ2-3, with 7 bases fitting TRBD1. The ends lost 6 bases at V and 0 bases at J; junction bases unmatched: 3. The germline V gene has CDR1 MNHEY and CDR2 SVGAGI. The CDR3 has 14 amino acids. The CDR3 DNA reads as TGTGCCAGCAGGGGGACAGCTAGCACAGATACGCAGTATTTT. It yields the protein CASRGTASTDTQYF.

The J gene is TRBJ2-5, the V gene TRBV18; D remains ambiguous. In germline, CDR1 is KGHSH, CDR2 LQKENI. The CDR3 contains 14 residues. V lost 0 bases, J lost 4 bases, and 9 bases lay in between. The CDR3 region has the DNA TGTGCCAGCTCACCACCGATCAGTGTAGAGACCCAGTACTTC. It is translated as CASSPPISVETQYF.

DNA of the CDR3: TGCAGCCACTGGGGCAGGGTGAACACTGAAGCTTTCTTT. Its translation: CSHWGRVNTEAFF. This chain joins TRBV29-1 and TRBJ1-1, with D perhaps matching TRBD1 (5 bases). This CDR3 has 13 residues. CDR1 and CDR2 (germline): SQVTM, ANQGSEA. Trimming removed 8 bases from V and 0 bases from J, with 13 bases in between.

The genes are TRBV19 and TRBJ1-2; D is undetermined. The V gene lost 5 bases and the J gene lost 1 base, with 14 bases spanning the gap. Germline CDR1 reads LNHDA; CDR2 reads SQIVND (reference sequence). The CDR3 covers 15 residues. The CDR3 DNA is TGTGCCAGTAGTCCTCAAAGCGTACTTAACTATGGCTACACCTTC. This codes for CASSPQSVLNYGYTF.

J is TRBJ1-3 and V is TRBV10-3, with a weak D call TRBD1 (5 bases). V was cut by 0 bases and J by 2 bases, with 14 bases left in between. The CDR3 runs 17 residues. Germline values: CDR1 ENHRY, CDR2 SYGVKD. The CDR3 coding sequence is TGTGCCATCAGTGAGTCGGTGGGGGGAGAGCCTGGAAACACCATATATTTT. It specifies CAISESVGGEPGNTIYF.

The chain combines TRBV6-6 with TRBJ1-2; D perhaps matches TRBD1 (5 bases). Germline loops: CDR1 MNHNY, CDR2 SVGAGI (reference sequence). The CDR3 covers 15 residues. V was shortened by 2 bases and J by 7 bases, with 17 bases between the two germline ends. This CDR3 is CASSYPRQGLGGYTF. CDR3 DNA sequence: TGTGCCAGCAGTTACCCGCGTCAGGGTTTAGGTGGCTACACCTTC.

This clone showed up just a few times. The chain combines TRBV5-1 with TRBJ1-2; TRBD1 aligns across 7 bases. After removal of 0 bases from V and 3 bases from J, the junction contained 5 bases not matched to a gene. The germline V gene encodes CDR1 SGHRS and CDR2 YFSETQ. The CDR3 extends over 15 amino acids. The chain's CDR3 is CASSLAGGVDYGYTF. Written as DNA, the CDR3 is TGCGCCAGCAGCTTGGCAGGGGGAGTAGACTATGGCTACACCTTC.

The sample holds one count of this clone. CDR3 bases: TGCGCCAGCACGGGAACACCACAAGAGACCCAGTACTTC. It yields the protein CASTGTPQETQYF. V and J are TRBV5-1 and TRBJ2-5; possibly TRBD2 for D (5 bases). Germline V gene data show CDR1 as SGHRS and CDR2 as YFSETQ. V was pared by 6 bases and J by 2 bases, with 11 bases between. This CDR3 comprises 13 residues.

V and J are TRBV7-2 and TRBJ2-7, with 9 positions matching TRBD1. The CDR3 is made up of 15 amino acids. Germline V CDR1 and CDR2: SGHTA, FQGNSA. The V gene end was trimmed by 2 bases and the J gene end by 5 bases; junction bases not matched to a gene: 7. As DNA, the CDR3 is TGTGCCAGCAGCTTAAGGGACAGGGCTAGTCACGAGCAGTACTTC. Its protein product is CASSLRDRASHEQYF.

The V call is TRBV3-1 (or the pseudogene TRBV3-2), the J call TRBJ2-3, with 8 bases matching TRBD2. CDR1 is LGHDT and CDR2 is YNNKEL in the germline V gene (reference sequence). Trimming took 4 bases from V and 2 from J; bases not matched to a gene: 8. The CDR3 length is 16 residues. CDR3 sequence reads: CASSPRGSGTTDTQYF. The CDR3 nucleotides read TGTGCCAGCAGCCCTCGTGGTAGCGGGACCACAGATACGCAGTATTTT.

The V and J genes are TRBV27 and TRBJ2-5, with TRBD1 identical over 8 bases. The V and J ends lost 5 bases and 8 bases, in that order; junction bases with no gene match: 16. CDR3 size: 16 residues. CDR1 and CDR2 from the germline V gene are MNHEY and SMNVEV (reference sequence). The CDR3 is CASSRTDRAVQGTQYF. CDR3 DNA sequence: TGTGCCAGCAGTCGAACGGACAGGGCTGTCCAAGGAACCCAGTACTTC.

This clone was seen a single time. The chain has TRBV5-1 and TRBJ1-5, with 11 bases aligning to TRBD1. Trimming removed 0 bases from V and 1 base from J; junction bases left unmatched: 3. Per the germline V gene, CDR1 is SGHRS and CDR2 is YFSETQ. This CDR3 contains 17 residues. The CDR3 reads CASSLGTGGESNQPQHF. In DNA, the CDR3 is TGCGCCAGCAGCTTGGGGACAGGGGGCGAGAGCAATCAGCCCCAGCATTTT. Based on the CDR3 plus reference TRBV5-1 and TRBJ1-5, the full variable domain is KAGVTQTPRYLIKTRGQQVTLSCSPISGHRSVSWYQQTPGQGLQFLFEYFSETQRNKGNFPGRFSGRQFSNSRSEMNVSTLELGDSALYLCASSLGTGGESNQPQHFGDGTRLSIL.

This clone appeared a single time. The gene calls are TRBV5-1 and TRBJ1-1; the match to TRBD1 covers 7 bases. The length of the CDR3 is 15 residues. CDR1 is SGHRS, CDR2 YFSETQ, per germline. Trimming took 3 bases from V and 1 from J; bases not matched to a gene: 6. The CDR3 here is CASSSLGQQNTEAFF. CDR3 nucleotides: TGCGCCAGCAGCTCCTTGGGACAGCAGAACACTGAAGCTTTCTTT.

The chain carries TRBV7-9 and TRBJ2-7; possibly TRBD2 for D (6 bases). Trimming stripped 3 bases from V and 0 bases from J, with 9 bases between. The length of the CDR3 is 14 residues. Germline V gene data show CDR1 as SEHNR and CDR2 as FQNEAQ (reference sequence). As DNA, the CDR3 is TGTGCCAGCAGCTTGCACGGGAGCTCCTACGAGCAGTACTTC. This encodes CASSLHGSSYEQYF.

V usage is TRBV9 and J usage is TRBJ2-6; D is unresolved. V gave up 2 bases and J gave up 2 bases, with 2 bases separating them. Germline loops: CDR1 SGDLS, CDR2 YYNGEE. The length of the CDR3 is 13 residues. CDR3 residues: CASSVTGANVLTF. The CDR3 DNA follows: TGTGCCAGCAGCGTTACTGGGGCCAACGTCCTGACTTTC.

This chain links TRBV4-3 with TRBJ2-3; 8 bases agree with TRBD2. The CDR3 consists of 14 residues. With 3 bases clipped from V and 2 bases from J, the junction kept 1 base outside the gene matches. CDR1 is LGHNA, CDR2 YSLEER, per germline. The CDR3 is CASSQRGDTDTQYF. The CDR3 DNA is TGCGCCAGCAGCCAGCGGGGGGACACAGATACGCAGTATTTT.

The V gene is TRBV9, the J gene TRBJ1-1, with D unresolved. The V gene's germline CDR1 is SGDLS and CDR2 YYNGEE. The CDR3 length is 14 residues. V lost 0 bases to trimming and J lost 1 base, with 7 bases between them. As DNA, the CDR3 is TGTGCCAGCAGCGTAGTGTCCCAGAACACTGAAGCTTTCTTT. Its protein is CASSVVSQNTEAFF. The full variable domain, in which reference TRBV9 and TRBJ1-1 provide the parts outside the CDR3, is DSGVTQTPKHLITATGQRVTLRCSPRSGDLSVYWYQQSLDQGLQFLIQYYNGEERAKGNILERFSAQQFPDLHSELNLSSLELGDSALYFCASSVVSQNTEAFFGQGTRLTVV.

The chain combines TRBV10-3 with TRBJ2-3; 9 bases line up with TRBD2. The CDR3 length is 16 residues. The ends lost 0 bases at V and 1 base at J; junction bases unmatched: 2. Germline loops: CDR1 ENHRY, CDR2 SYGVKD. The CDR3 sequence: CAISESSGGRTDTQYF. The DNA of the CDR3 is TGTGCCATCAGTGAGTCAAGCGGGGGGCGCACAGATACGCAGTATTTT.

The chain has TRBV27 and TRBJ2-1; 7 nucleotides line up with TRBD2. CDR1 and CDR2 (germline): MNHEY, SMNVEV (reference sequence). This CDR3 has 19 amino acids. Trimming removed 2 bases from V and 0 bases from J; junction bases left unmatched: 13. The CDR3 is CASSLKPGGARSSYNEQFF. CDR3 DNA: TGTGCCAGCAGTTTAAAACCGGGAGGAGCGAGGAGCTCCTACAATGAGCAGTTCTTC.